These 27 T cell receptor beta chains came from one sample sequenced in a study of PD-1 blockade in classical Hodgkin lymphoma. Time point denoted: newly diagnosed, previously untreated cHL patient sample. Clones were read by immunoSEQ multiplex PCR, and TCRdb kept only the in-frame ones, dropping some. The table records 45,000 to 60,000 clones, just over 90% of them present only once. The sample comprised peripheral blood mononuclear cells (PBMCs). The receptors originated from a human donor with classical Hodgkin lymphoma.

V gene TRBV2 combines with J gene TRBJ2-2; no firm D call. Deletions cut 3 bases from V and 5 bases from J, with 7 bases between. This CDR3 comprises 13 residues. Germline V gene sequence: CDR1 SNHLY, CDR2 FYNNEI. For the CDR3, the DNA is TGTGCCAGCAGTGATCTTGGGACCGGGGAGCTGTTTTTT. Translating it yields CASSDLGTGELFF.

The J gene is TRBJ2-1, the V gene TRBV2, with TRBD2 matching 8 bases. Germline CDR1 SNHLY, CDR2 FYNNEI. The CDR3 consists of 15 residues. Trimming at V came to 7 bases and at J to 8 bases, leaving 13 bases not matched to a gene. CDR3 nucleotide sequence: TGTGCCAGCATTCTGGATAGGAGCGGGAGCGATGAGCAGTTCTTC. Translation gives CASILDRSGSDEQFF. Supplemented by reference TRBV2 and TRBJ2-1, the full variable domain reads EPEVTQTPSHQVTQMGQEVILRCVPISNHLYFYWYRQILGQKVEFLVSFYNNEISEKSEIFDDQFSVERPDGSNFTLKIRSTKLEDSAMYFCASILDRSGSDEQFFGPGTRLTVL.

The rearrangement links TRBV5-1 to TRBJ1-2; TRBD1 agrees at 7 bases. The CDR3 runs to 15 residues. J was trimmed by 6 bases and V by 6 bases; bases with no gene match: 14. Looked up from germline, CDR1 is SGHRS and CDR2 is YFSETQ. The CDR3 DNA is TGCGCCAGCACTTATCTTGGAGACAGGGCGGATGGCTACACCTTC. Translating it yields CASTYLGDRADGYTF.

V and J are TRBV4-2 and TRBJ2-1, with D perhaps matching TRBD2 (6 bases). CDR1 LGHNA and CDR2 YNFKEQ come from the germline V gene. This CDR3 comprises 15 residues. Trimming took 4 bases from V and 3 from J, leaving 13 bases between them. CDR3: CASSPDLAYYNEQFF. The CDR3 coding sequence is TGTGCCAGCAGCCCAGACCTAGCGTACTACAATGAGCAGTTCTTC.

This chain links TRBV11-3 with TRBJ2-1, with D maybe TRBD1 (6 bases). CDR1 and CDR2 from the germline V gene are SGHNT and YENEEA. Between the trimmed V and J ends, which lost 11 bases and 5 bases, there was a span of 13 bases. CDR3 length: 12 residues. The CDR3 is CAVGAVDNEQFF. The DNA of the CDR3 is TGTGCCGTGGGGGCGGTGGACAATGAGCAGTTCTTC. The whole variable domain, remainder taken from reference TRBV11-3 and TRBJ2-1, is EAGVVQSPRYKIIEKKQPVAFWCNPISGHNTLYWYLQNLGQGPELLIRYENEEAVDDSQLPKDRFSAERLKGVDSTLKIQPAELGDSAVYLCAVGAVDNEQFFGPGTRLTVL.

The V gene is TRBV19, the J gene TRBJ1-1; 9 positions agree with TRBD1. The V gene end was trimmed by 2 bases and the J gene end by 4 bases; junction bases not matched to a gene: 2. This CDR3 comprises 14 residues. The germline CDR1 and CDR2 sequences are LNHDA and SQIVND (reference sequence). The CDR3 nucleotides read TGTGCCAGTAGTATAACGACAGGGGGCACTGAAGCTTTCTTT. Translation: CASSITTGGTEAFF.

The CDR3 loop is CASSEAPGGAQPQHF. CDR3 nucleotides: TGTGCCAGCAGTGAAGCGCCTGGGGGCGCCCAGCCCCAGCATTTT. The genes are TRBV2 and TRBJ1-5, with a possible D match to TRBD1 (6 bases). CDR1 and CDR2 (germline): SNHLY, FYNNEI. The length of the CDR3 is 15 residues. V was trimmed by 0 bases and J by 7 bases, leaving 13 bases between them.

The gene calls are TRBV4-2 and TRBJ1-1, with 9 bases matching TRBD1. The trim removed 0 bases at V and 12 bases at J, leaving 8 bases unmatched. CDR3 size: 14 residues. Germline V lookup: CDR1 LGHNA, CDR2 YNFKEQ. Here the CDR3 reads CASSQELTGGEPFF. CDR3 sequence (DNA): TGTGCCAGCAGCCAAGAGCTCACAGGGGGCGAACCTTTCTTT.

The J gene is TRBJ1-2, the V gene TRBV11-2, with D possibly TRBD1 on 6 matching bases. V lost 0 bases and J 4 bases, leaving 15 bases between the germline ends. This CDR3 contains 16 residues. Germline V gene lookup returns CDR1 SGHAT and CDR2 FQNNGV. The CDR3, as DNA: TGTGCCAGCAGCTTAGATCGTGCCAGGGGAGGCTATGGCTACACCTTC. Translated, it gives CASSLDRARGGYGYTF.

The J gene is TRBJ1-3, the V gene TRBV18; D is perhaps TRBD1 (6 bases). V was cut by 2 bases and J by 2 bases, with 13 bases left in between. The CDR3 spans 16 residues. In germline, CDR1 is KGHSH, CDR2 LQKENI. CDR3 loop: CASSPYTGPTGNTIYF. CDR3 coding DNA: TGTGCCAGCTCACCATACACAGGGCCAACTGGAAACACCATATATTTT.

The chain recombines TRBV7-2 with TRBJ1-1; the D gene is possibly TRBD1 (6 bases). V lost 1 base and J 2 bases, leaving 11 bases between the germline ends. Per the germline V gene, CDR1 is SGHTA and CDR2 is FQGNSA. The CDR3 is 15 residues long. CDR3 residues: CASSLEVGGNTEAFF. The CDR3 DNA reads as TGTGCCAGCAGCTTAGAGGTAGGGGGAAACACTGAAGCTTTCTTT.

The V and J genes are TRBV7-6 and TRBJ1-3, with a tentative D call TRBD1 (6 bases). CDR1 and CDR2 (germline): SGHVS, FNYEAQ. Trimming stripped 5 bases from V and 0 bases from J, with 14 bases between. CDR3 length: 16 amino acids. CDR3 protein: CASSKGQLSSGNTIYF. In nucleotides, the CDR3 is TGTGCCAGCAGCAAAGGACAGTTGAGCTCTGGAAACACCATATATTTT. Variable domain in full (rest from reference TRBV7-6 and TRBJ1-3): GAGVSQSPRYKVTKRGQDVALRCDPISGHVSLYWYRQALGQGPEFLTYFNYEAQQDKSGLPNDRFSAERPEGSISTLTIQRTEQRDSAMYRCASSKGQLSSGNTIYFGEGSWLTVV.

The chain has TRBV18 and TRBJ1-5; the match to TRBD1 covers 7 bases. Per germline, CDR1 KGHSH and CDR2 LQKENI. This CDR3 comprises 15 residues. Trimming removed 2 bases from V and 7 bases from J; junction bases left unmatched: 8. The CDR3 bases are TGTGCCAGCTCACCAACCGGGACAGTTATCCAGCCCCAGCATTTT. Its translation is CASSPTGTVIQPQHF.

The J gene is TRBJ1-1, the V gene TRBV7-8; unclear D gene. The germline V and J ends were trimmed by 5 bases and 1 base, with 11 bases remaining between them. This CDR3 contains 14 residues. Germline V gene data show CDR1 as SGHVS and CDR2 as FQNEAQ. For the CDR3, the DNA is TGTGCCAGCAGCCCCCCGGCAGCGAACACTGAAGCTTTCTTT. Amino acid sequence: CASSPPAANTEAFF.

The CDR3 is CASSFEGTNTEAFF. CDR3 bases: TGTGCCAGCAGTTTCGAGGGGACGAACACTGAAGCTTTCTTT. The genes are TRBV28 and TRBJ1-1; D may be TRBD1 (5 bases). CDR1 is MDHEN and CDR2 is SYDVKM in the germline V gene. V lost 3 bases and J lost 1, with 9 bases in between. The CDR3 runs to 14 residues.

The V gene is TRBV18, the J gene TRBJ1-1; 7 positions match TRBD1. Germline-derived CDR1 and CDR2 are KGHSH and LQKENI. V shed 4 bases, J shed 4 bases, and the junction held 6 bases outside the gene matches. The CDR3 has 14 amino acids. CDR3 DNA sequence: TGTGCCAGCTCACTCCGGGACAGCGGCACTGAAGCTTTCTTT. It yields the protein CASSLRDSGTEAFF.

The V and J genes are TRBV5-6 and TRBJ2-1; 9 bases match TRBD1. Per the germline V gene, CDR1 is SGHDT and CDR2 is YYEEEE. V was clipped by 2 bases and J by 6 bases; unmatched bases: 3. This CDR3 contains 14 residues. This CDR3 reads CASSFGTGRNEQFF. The CDR3, as DNA: TGTGCCAGCAGCTTTGGGACAGGGCGCAATGAGCAGTTCTTC.

The genes are TRBV23-1 and TRBJ2-7; maybe TRBD1 (6 bases). TRBV23-1 is classed as an ORF, of uncertain function. The CDR3 length is 15 residues. Trimming pared 4 bases from V and 2 bases from J, leaving 15 bases between. CDR3 DNA sequence: TGCGCCAGCAGTCGACCGGGACACAATACCTACGAGCAGTACGTC. Its protein is CASSRPGHNTYEQYV.

This chain connects TRBV5-1 to TRBJ1-3; D is unresolved. Per the germline V gene, CDR1 is SGHRS and CDR2 is YFSETQ. The CDR3 loop spans 15 amino acids. With 0 bases removed from V and 0 bases from J, the gap between germline ends came to 7 bases. The CDR3 sequence is CASSLDGVSGNTIYF. In DNA, the CDR3 is TGCGCCAGCAGCTTGGATGGGGTCTCTGGAAACACCATATATTTT.

V usage is TRBV11-2 and J usage is TRBJ1-1; the D gene is possibly TRBD1 (6 bases). CDR1 and CDR2 (germline): SGHAT, FQNNGV. The CDR3 covers 13 residues. V shed 4 bases and J shed 11 bases, with 17 bases lying between them. For the CDR3, the DNA is TGTGCCAGCAGCTCCACGGGGGGCCCTAGGGCTTTCTTT. This sequence encodes CASSSTGGPRAFF.

This clone was seen a few times. The chain recombines TRBV19 with TRBJ1-1, with D perhaps matching TRBD1 (5 bases). The germline V gene has CDR1 LNHDA and CDR2 SQIVND (reference sequence). The CDR3 runs 15 residues. The V and J ends lost 6 bases and 2 bases respectively, with 16 bases between them. The CDR3 region is CASSTDRQTNTEAFF. DNA of the CDR3: TGTGCCAGTAGCACAGATAGACAGACTAACACTGAAGCTTTCTTT.

The chain couples TRBV18 to TRBJ2-3; D is unclear. Germline assignment: CDR1 KGHSH and CDR2 LQKENI. The V gene lost 3 bases and the J gene lost 0 bases, with 19 bases spanning the gap. The CDR3 contains 18 residues. Here the CDR3 DNA reads TGTGCCAGCTCACCCACCATAAGAACGGAGCTAAGCACAGATACGCAGTATTTT. Its protein product is CASSPTIRTELSTDTQYF. Drawing the rest from reference TRBV18 and TRBJ2-3, the complete variable domain is NAGVMQNPRHLVRRRGQEARLRCSPMKGHSHVYWYRQLPEEGLKFMVYLQKENIIDESGMPKERFSAEFPKEGPSILRIQQVVRGDSAAYFCASSPTIRTELSTDTQYFGPGTRLTVL.

The chain couples TRBV11-3 to TRBJ1-1; D is unresolved. V shed 5 bases and J shed 0 bases, with 13 bases lying between them. This CDR3 is built from 15 residues. Germline V gene data show CDR1 as SGHNT and CDR2 as YENEEA. The CDR3, as DNA: TGTGCCAGCAGCCCCCCAGGACGATTGAACACTGAAGCTTTCTTT. It codes for CASSPPGRLNTEAFF.

This chain links TRBV5-1 with TRBJ2-5; 10 positions agree with TRBD1. V was clipped by 4 bases and J by 2 bases; unmatched bases: 2. CDR3 length equals 14 residues. Per germline, CDR1 SGHRS and CDR2 YFSETQ. For the CDR3, the DNA is TGCGCCAGCAGCAAGGACAGGGGGCAAGAGACCCAGTACTTC. Translated, it gives CASSKDRGQETQYF.

The V and J genes are TRBV7-2 and TRBJ1-1, with D possibly matching TRBD1 (5 bases). Germline V gene sequence: CDR1 SGHTA, CDR2 FQGNSA. V was pared by 4 bases and J by 0 bases, with 9 bases between. The CDR3 runs 14 residues. The DNA for the CDR3 is TGTGCCAGCAGCTGGGGGACCCTGAACACTGAAGCTTTCTTT. It codes for CASSWGTLNTEAFF.

The rearrangement uses TRBV5-1 and TRBJ2-5, with no clear D. V was pared by 5 bases and J by 1 base, with 9 bases between. The germline gives CDR1 SGHRS, CDR2 YFSETQ. This CDR3 region has 13 residues. The CDR3, as DNA: TGCGCCAGCAGATTCGGCAGCCAAGAGACCCAGTACTTC. Its translation: CASRFGSQETQYF.

The chain combines TRBV7-2 with TRBJ1-2, with 8 bases that match TRBD1. The J segment lost 5 bases and the V segment lost 5 bases, leaving 7 bases of the junction unmatched. The CDR3 totals 14 residues. From germline, CDR1 is SGHTA and CDR2 FQGNSA. The CDR3 nucleotides are TGTGCCAGCAGCACGGGACAGGTTTTTTATGGCTACACCTTC. It is translated as CASSTGQVFYGYTF.